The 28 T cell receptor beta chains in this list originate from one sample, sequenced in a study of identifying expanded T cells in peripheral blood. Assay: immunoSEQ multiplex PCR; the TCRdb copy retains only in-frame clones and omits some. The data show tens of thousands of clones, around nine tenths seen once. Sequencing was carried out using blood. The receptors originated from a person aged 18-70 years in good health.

This chain's CDR3 is CASSLDPYRLYGYTF. For the CDR3, the DNA is TGTGCCAGCAGCTTGGACCCATACCGACTCTATGGCTACACCTTC. The chain employs TRBV5-6 and TRBJ1-2; no clear D. Germline-derived CDR1 and CDR2 are SGHDT and YYEEEE. This CDR3 has 15 residues. V dropped 0 bases and J dropped 4 bases, with 13 bases sitting between them.

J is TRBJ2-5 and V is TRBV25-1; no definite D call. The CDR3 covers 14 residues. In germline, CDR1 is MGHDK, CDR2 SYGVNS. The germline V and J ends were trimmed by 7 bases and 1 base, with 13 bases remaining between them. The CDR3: CASKGYSPQETQYF. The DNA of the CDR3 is TGTGCCAGCAAAGGGTATAGTCCCCAAGAGACCCAGTACTTC.

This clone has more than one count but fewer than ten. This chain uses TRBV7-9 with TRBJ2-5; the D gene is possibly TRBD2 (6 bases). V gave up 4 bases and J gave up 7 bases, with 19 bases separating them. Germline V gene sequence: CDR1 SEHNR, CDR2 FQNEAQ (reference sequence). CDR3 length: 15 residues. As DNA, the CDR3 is TGTGCCAGCAGCTCCCGTCGGGACTCCCGAAGGACCCAGTACTTC. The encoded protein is CASSSRRDSRRTQYF.

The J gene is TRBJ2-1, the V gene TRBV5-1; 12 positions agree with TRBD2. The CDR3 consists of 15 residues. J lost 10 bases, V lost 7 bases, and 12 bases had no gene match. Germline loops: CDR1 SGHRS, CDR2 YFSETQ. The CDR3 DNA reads TGCGCCAGCGGGTCAACTAGCGGGGGGATGAGGGAGCAGTTCTTC. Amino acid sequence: CASGSTSGGMREQFF.

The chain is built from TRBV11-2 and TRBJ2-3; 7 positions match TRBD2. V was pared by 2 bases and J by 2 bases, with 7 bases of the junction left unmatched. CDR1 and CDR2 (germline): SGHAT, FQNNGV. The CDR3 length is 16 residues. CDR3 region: CASSLRRERYTDTQYF. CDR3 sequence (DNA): TGTGCCAGCAGCTTACGGCGGGAGAGATACACAGATACGCAGTATTTT. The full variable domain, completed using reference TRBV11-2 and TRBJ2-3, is EAGVAQSPRYKIIEKRQSVAFWCNPISGHATLYWYQQILGQGPKLLIQFQNNGVVDDSQLPKDRFSAERLKGVDSTLKIQPAKLEDSAVYLCASSLRRERYTDTQYFGPGTRLTVL.

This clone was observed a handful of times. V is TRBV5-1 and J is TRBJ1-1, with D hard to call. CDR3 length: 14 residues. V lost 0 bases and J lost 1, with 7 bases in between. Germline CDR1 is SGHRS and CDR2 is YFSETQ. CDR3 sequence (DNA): TGCGCCAGCAGCTTGGACGACGGGAACACTGAAGCTTTCTTT. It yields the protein CASSLDDGNTEAFF.

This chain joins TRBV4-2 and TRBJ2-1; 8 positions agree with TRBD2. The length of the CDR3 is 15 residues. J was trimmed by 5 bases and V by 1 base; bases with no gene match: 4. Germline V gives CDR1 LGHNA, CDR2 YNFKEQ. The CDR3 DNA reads TGTGCCAGCAGCCAAGGGACTAGCTTCCACAATGAGCAGTTCTTC. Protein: CASSQGTSFHNEQFF.

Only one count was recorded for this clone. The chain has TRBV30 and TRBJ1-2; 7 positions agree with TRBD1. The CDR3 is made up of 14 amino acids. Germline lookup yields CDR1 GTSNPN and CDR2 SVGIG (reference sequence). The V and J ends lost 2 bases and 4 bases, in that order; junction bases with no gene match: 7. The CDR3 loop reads CAWSTGALSYGYTF. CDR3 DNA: TGTGCCTGGAGTACAGGGGCACTATCCTATGGCTACACCTTC.

CDR3 loop: CASSLAPSGGLYEQYF. In nucleotides, the CDR3 is TGCGCCAGCAGCCTGGCCCCCAGCGGTGGGCTTTACGAGCAGTACTTC. The chain combines TRBV5-1 with TRBJ2-7; TRBD2 might be the D (5 bases). There are 16 residues in the CDR3. CDR1 and CDR2 (germline): SGHRS, YFSETQ. Between the trimmed V and J ends, which lost 4 bases and 4 bases, there was a span of 21 bases.

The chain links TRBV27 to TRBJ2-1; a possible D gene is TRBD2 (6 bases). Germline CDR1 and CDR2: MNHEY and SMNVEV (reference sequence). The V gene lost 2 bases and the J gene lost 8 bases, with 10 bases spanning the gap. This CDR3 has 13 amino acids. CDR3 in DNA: TGTGCCAGCAGTTTAAGGACTATCGATGAGCAGTTCTTC. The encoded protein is CASSLRTIDEQFF.

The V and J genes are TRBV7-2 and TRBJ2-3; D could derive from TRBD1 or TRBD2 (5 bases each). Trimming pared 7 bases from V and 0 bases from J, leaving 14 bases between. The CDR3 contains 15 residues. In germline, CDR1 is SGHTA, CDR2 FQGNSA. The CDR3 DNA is TGTGCCAGCACCCCGGCCGGGGCTAGCACAGATACGCAGTATTTT. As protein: CASTPAGASTDTQYF.

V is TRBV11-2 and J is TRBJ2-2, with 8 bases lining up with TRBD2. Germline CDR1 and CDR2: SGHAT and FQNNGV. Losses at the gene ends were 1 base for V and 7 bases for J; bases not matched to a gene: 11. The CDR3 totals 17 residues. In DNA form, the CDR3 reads TGTGCCAGCAGCTTAGTTCCGACTAGCGTAGGTAGCGGGGAGCTGTTTTTT. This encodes CASSLVPTSVGSGELFF.

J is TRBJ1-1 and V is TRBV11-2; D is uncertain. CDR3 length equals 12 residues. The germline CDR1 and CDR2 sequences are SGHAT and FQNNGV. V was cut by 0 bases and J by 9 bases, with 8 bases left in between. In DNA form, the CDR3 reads TGTGCCAGCAGCTTAGACAGAATCCAAGCTTTCTTT. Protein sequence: CASSLDRIQAFF.

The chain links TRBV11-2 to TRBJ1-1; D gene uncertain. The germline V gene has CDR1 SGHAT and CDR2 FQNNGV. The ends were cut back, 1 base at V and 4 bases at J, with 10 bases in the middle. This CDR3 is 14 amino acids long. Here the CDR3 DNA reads TGTGCCAGCAGCTTAGTCCAAGCCTTCACTGAAGCTTTCTTT. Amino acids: CASSLVQAFTEAFF. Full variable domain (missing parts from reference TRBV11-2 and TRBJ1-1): EAGVAQSPRYKIIEKRQSVAFWCNPISGHATLYWYQQILGQGPKLLIQFQNNGVVDDSQLPKDRFSAERLKGVDSTLKIQPAKLEDSAVYLCASSLVQAFTEAFFGQGTRLTVV.

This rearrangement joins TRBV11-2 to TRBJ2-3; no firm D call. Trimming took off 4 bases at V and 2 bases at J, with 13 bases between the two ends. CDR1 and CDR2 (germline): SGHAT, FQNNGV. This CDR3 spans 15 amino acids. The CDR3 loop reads CASSSSPRNTDTQYF. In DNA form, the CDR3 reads TGTGCCAGCAGCTCATCCCCCAGGAACACAGATACGCAGTATTTT.

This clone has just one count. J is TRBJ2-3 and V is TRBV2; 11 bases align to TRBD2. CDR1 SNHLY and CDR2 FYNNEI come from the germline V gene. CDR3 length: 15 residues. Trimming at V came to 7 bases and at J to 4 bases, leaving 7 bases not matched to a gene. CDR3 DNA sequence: TGTGCCAGCACCCCGGGACTAGCGGACGCAGATACGCAGTATTTT. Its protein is CASTPGLADADTQYF.

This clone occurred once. The CDR3 DNA sequence: TGTGCCAGCAGGATCGGGGACAGGGGAAGCAAGCTGACGTACCAAGAGACCCAGTACTTC. It encodes CASRIGDRGSKLTYQETQYF. The chain employs TRBV2 and TRBJ2-5; 10 positions match TRBD1. V shed 6 bases, J shed 0 bases, and the junction held 19 bases outside the gene matches. Germline-derived CDR1 and CDR2 are SNHLY and FYNNEI. The CDR3 spans 20 residues.

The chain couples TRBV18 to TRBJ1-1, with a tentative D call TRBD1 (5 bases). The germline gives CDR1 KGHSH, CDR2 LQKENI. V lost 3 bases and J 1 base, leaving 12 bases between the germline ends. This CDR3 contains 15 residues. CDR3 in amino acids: CASSPPGTQNTEAFF. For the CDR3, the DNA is TGTGCCAGCTCACCGCCCGGGACCCAGAACACTGAAGCTTTCTTT.

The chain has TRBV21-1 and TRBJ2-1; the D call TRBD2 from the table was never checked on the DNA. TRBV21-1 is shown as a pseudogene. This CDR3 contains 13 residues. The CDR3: CASSNPYYNEQFF. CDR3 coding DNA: TGTGCCAGCAGCAATCCCTACTACAATGAGCAGTTCTTC.

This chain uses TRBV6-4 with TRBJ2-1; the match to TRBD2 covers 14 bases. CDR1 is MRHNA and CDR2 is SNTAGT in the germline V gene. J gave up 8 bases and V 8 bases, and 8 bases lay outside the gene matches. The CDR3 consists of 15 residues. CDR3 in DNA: TGTGCCAGCCCTAAGGGACTAGCGGGAGCCTATGAGCAGTTCTTC. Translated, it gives CASPKGLAGAYEQFF.

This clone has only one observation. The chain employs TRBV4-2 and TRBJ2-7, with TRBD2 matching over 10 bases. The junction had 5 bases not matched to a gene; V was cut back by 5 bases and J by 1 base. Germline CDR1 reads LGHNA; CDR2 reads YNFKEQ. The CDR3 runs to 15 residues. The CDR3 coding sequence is TGTGCCAGCAGCTCTAGGACTAGCGGTTCCTACGAGCAGTACTTC. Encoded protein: CASSSRTSGSYEQYF.

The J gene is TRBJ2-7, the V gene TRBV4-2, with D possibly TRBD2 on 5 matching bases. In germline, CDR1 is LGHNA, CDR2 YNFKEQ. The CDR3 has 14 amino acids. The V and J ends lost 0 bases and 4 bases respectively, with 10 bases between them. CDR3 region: CASSQDLLGYEQYF. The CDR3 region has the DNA TGTGCCAGCAGCCAAGACCTACTAGGATACGAGCAGTACTTC.

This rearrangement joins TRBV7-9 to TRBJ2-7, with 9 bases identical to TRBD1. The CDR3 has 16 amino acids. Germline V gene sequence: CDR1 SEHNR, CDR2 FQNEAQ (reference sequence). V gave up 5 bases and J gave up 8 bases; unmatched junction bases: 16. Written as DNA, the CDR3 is TGTGCCAGCAGCCCTCGATCCTCGACTGGGACAGGGCAGCAGTACTTC. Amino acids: CASSPRSSTGTGQQYF.

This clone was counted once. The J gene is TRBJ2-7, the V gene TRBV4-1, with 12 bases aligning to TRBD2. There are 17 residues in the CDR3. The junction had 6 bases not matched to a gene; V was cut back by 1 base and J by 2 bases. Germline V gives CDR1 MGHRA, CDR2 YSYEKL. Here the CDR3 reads CASSQGTSGNSPYEQYF. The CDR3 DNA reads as TGCGCCAGCAGCCAAGGGACTAGCGGGAACTCCCCCTACGAGCAGTACTTC.

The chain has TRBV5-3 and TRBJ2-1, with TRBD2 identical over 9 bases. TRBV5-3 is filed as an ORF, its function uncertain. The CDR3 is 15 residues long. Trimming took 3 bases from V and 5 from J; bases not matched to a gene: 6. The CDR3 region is CARSSGTSPNNEQFF. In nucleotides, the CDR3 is TGTGCCAGAAGCTCCGGGACTAGCCCTAACAATGAGCAGTTCTTC.

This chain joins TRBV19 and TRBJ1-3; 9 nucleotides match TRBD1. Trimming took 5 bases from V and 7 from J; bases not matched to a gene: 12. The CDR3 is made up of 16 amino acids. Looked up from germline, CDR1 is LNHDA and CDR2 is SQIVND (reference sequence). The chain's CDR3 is CASSRRGQGIVNTIYF. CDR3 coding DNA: TGTGCCAGTAGTCGAAGGGGACAGGGTATAGTGAACACCATATATTTT.

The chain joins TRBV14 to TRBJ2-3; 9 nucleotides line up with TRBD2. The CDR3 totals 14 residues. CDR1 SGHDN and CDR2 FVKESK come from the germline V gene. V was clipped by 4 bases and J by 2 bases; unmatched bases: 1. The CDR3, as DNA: TGTGCCAGCAGCCGGGGACTAGCCACAGATACGCAGTATTTT. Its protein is CASSRGLATDTQYF.

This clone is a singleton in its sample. CDR3 nucleotide sequence: TGTGCCAGCAGCTTAGTATCCGAACCTAATTCACCCCTCCACTTT. Translating it yields CASSLVSEPNSPLHF. V usage is TRBV11-2 and J usage is TRBJ1-6; no reliable D call. The CDR3 sequence is 15 residues long. Deletions cut 1 base from V and 6 bases from J, with 10 bases between. Germline V gene lookup returns CDR1 SGHAT and CDR2 FQNNGV.